These 13 T cell receptor beta chains originate from one sample sequenced in a study of T cell responses to AZD1222 COVID-19 vaccine (dated by TCRdb to the early 2020s). The time point label, as the study defines it: baseline before first vaccination. Receptor amplification or capture employed the immunoSEQ multiplex PCR assay. TCRdb limited this immuneACCESS table to in-frame rearrangements with V and J called. A share of clones is missing; checked studies link under half to unresolved V genes, and the rest is unexplained. For this sample there are 75,000 to 100,000 clones; around 89% appear just once. The ten largest make up roughly 1.5% of the sample. The sequencing here drew on peripheral blood, taken on day 0 of AZD1222 vaccination. These receptors came from an adult in good health.

J is TRBJ2-7 and V is TRBV5-1; D could derive from TRBD1 or TRBD2 (5 bases each). Germline CDR1 SGHRS, CDR2 YFSETQ. The ends were cut back, 7 bases at V and 2 bases at J, with 16 bases in the middle. The CDR3 contains 14 residues. The CDR3 here is CASSPSGAAYEQYF. The DNA for the CDR3 is TGCGCCAGCTCCCCCTCCGGGGCCGCCTACGAGCAGTACTTC. Full variable domain (missing parts from reference TRBV5-1 and TRBJ2-7): KAGVTQTPRYLIKTRGQQVTLSCSPISGHRSVSWYQQTPGQGLQFLFEYFSETQRNKGNFPGRFSGRQFSNSRSEMNVSTLELGDSALYLCASSPSGAAYEQYFGPGTRLTVT.

The chain links TRBV10-3 to TRBJ1-1; TRBD1 matches at 8 bases. V shed 6 bases, J shed 1 base, and the junction held 1 base outside the gene matches. This CDR3 is 13 amino acids long. In germline, CDR1 is ENHRY, CDR2 SYGVKD. The CDR3 spells CAIRDRENTEAFF. CDR3 bases: TGTGCCATCAGGGACAGGGAGAACACTGAAGCTTTCTTT.

The rearrangement joins TRBV10-1 to TRBJ1-3; TRBD1 matches at 7 bases. The CDR3 loop spans 14 amino acids. The junction had 7 bases not matched to a gene; V was cut back by 8 bases and J by 3 bases. The germline gives CDR1 WNHNN, CDR2 SYGVQD (reference sequence). The CDR3 DNA is TGCGCCAGCGATTCCCAGGGGGGTGGAAACACCATATATTTT. It yields the protein CASDSQGGGNTIYF.

Written as DNA, the CDR3 is TGTGCCAGTAGTTATCTCCCAGGGGCGGCATACGAGCAGTACTTC. Protein: CASSYLPGAAYEQYF. The chain is built from TRBV19 and TRBJ2-7; tentative D call: TRBD1 (6 bases). The CDR3 contains 15 residues. Germline V gene lookup returns CDR1 LNHDA and CDR2 SQIVND (reference sequence). V lost 5 bases to trimming and J lost 4 bases, with 18 bases between them.

CDR3 region: CASSFQGGTGEQYF. The CDR3 DNA follows: TGTGCCAGCAGTTTCCAGGGCGGGACGGGAGAGCAGTACTTC. The V call is TRBV28, the J call TRBJ2-7, with TRBD2 as a possible D gene (6 bases). This CDR3 spans 14 amino acids. Germline assignment: CDR1 MDHEN and CDR2 SYDVKM. The V end was cut by 3 bases, the J end by 7 bases, with 16 bases between. The whole variable domain, remainder taken from reference TRBV28 and TRBJ2-7, is DVKVTQSSRYLVKRTGEKVFLECVQDMDHENMFWYRQDPGLGLRLIYFSYDVKMKEKGDIPEGYSVSREKKERFSLILESASTNQTSMYLCASSFQGGTGEQYFGPGTRLTVT.

The rearrangement uses TRBV5-1 and TRBJ2-2; possibly TRBD1 for D (5 bases). Trimming shortened V by 0 bases and J by 0 bases, and 15 bases separated the two germline ends. Germline V gene sequence: CDR1 SGHRS, CDR2 YFSETQ. The CDR3 has 18 amino acids. The DNA for the CDR3 is TGCGCCAGCAGCTTGGAACCCGTTGCAGGGACGAACACCGGGGAGCTGTTTTTT. Translating it yields CASSLEPVAGTNTGELFF.

The chain employs TRBV2 and TRBJ2-1, with 9 bases matching TRBD2. Trimming took 4 bases from V and 0 from J; bases not matched to a gene: 4. The V gene's germline CDR1 is SNHLY and CDR2 FYNNEI. CDR3 length equals 16 residues. The DNA for the CDR3 is TGTGCCAGCAGTGGAGCGGGGGGCGACTCCTACAATGAGCAGTTCTTC. Residues: CASSGAGGDSYNEQFF.

The chain uses TRBV10-3 and TRBJ2-1, with TRBD1 as a possible D gene (5 bases). Germline V gives CDR1 ENHRY, CDR2 SYGVKD. V was cut by 3 bases and J by 4 bases, with 7 bases left in between. The CDR3 runs 13 residues. The CDR3 DNA reads as TGTGCCATCAGTGACAAGGGGTACAATGAGCAGTTCTTC. Translating gives CAISDKGYNEQFF.

In its sample, this clone was seen a few times. The V gene is TRBV4-3, the J gene TRBJ1-2; 10 bases line up with TRBD1. The CDR3 is made up of 15 amino acids. V shed 4 bases, J shed 4 bases, and the junction held 6 bases outside the gene matches. Germline values: CDR1 LGHNA, CDR2 YSLEER. CDR3 sequence reads: CASSPRQGAIYGYTF. CDR3 in DNA: TGCGCCAGCAGCCCGCGACAGGGGGCTATCTATGGCTACACCTTC.

The V call is TRBV5-1, the J call TRBJ1-1, with D unclear. There are 13 residues in the CDR3. Trimming stripped 0 bases from V and 2 bases from J, with 5 bases between. CDR1 is SGHRS, CDR2 YFSETQ, per germline. In DNA form, the CDR3 reads TGCGCCAGCAGCTTGGCAGACAACACTGAAGCTTTCTTT. It encodes CASSLADNTEAFF.

This chain links TRBV5-6 with TRBJ1-5; no clear D gene. The CDR3 runs 14 residues. Deletions cut 1 base from V and 6 bases from J, with 11 bases between. The V gene's germline CDR1 is SGHDT and CDR2 YYEEEE. The CDR3 is CASSLWRDGQPQHF. The CDR3 nucleotides are TGTGCCAGCAGCTTGTGGAGGGATGGTCAGCCCCAGCATTTT.

This chain joins TRBV4-3 and TRBJ1-2; the D gene is possibly TRBD1 (5 bases). The CDR3 loop spans 14 amino acids. The germline V gene encodes CDR1 LGHNA and CDR2 YSLEER. Trimming took 4 bases from V and 7 from J, leaving 16 bases between them. The CDR3 nucleotides read TGCGCCAGCAGCCCTGCGGCAGGGATGGTTGGCTACACCTTC. The encoded protein is CASSPAAGMVGYTF.

The chain joins TRBV20-1 to TRBJ1-2; D remains ambiguous. Germline V gene sequence: CDR1 DFQATT, CDR2 SNEGSKA (reference sequence). V lost 5 bases, J lost 8 bases, and 12 bases lay in between. The CDR3 runs 11 residues. Here the CDR3 DNA reads TGCAGTGCTGGGCTTTTGGGAGGCTACACCTTC. Amino acid sequence: CSAGLLGGYTF.